This T cell receptor beta chain emerged from a study of blood T cell repertoires in COVID-19. The trim removed 3 bases at V and 0 bases at J, leaving 5 bases unmatched. This CDR3 comprises 17 residues. Germline CDR1 reads SNHLY; CDR2 reads FYNNEI. TCRdb keeps only in-frame clones here, not all; method: immunoSEQ multiplex PCR. This repertoire shows more than 250,000 clones, roughly 86% found once; its top ten account for approximately 0.7%. The TCR was taken from a human donor in a cohort sampled during active COVID-19. This chain uses TRBV2 with TRBJ2-2; 9 bases map to TRBD2. Specimen: peripheral blood. The DNA for the CDR3 is TGTGCCAGCAGTGACGATAGCGGGGGTCCGAACACCGGGGAGCTGTTTTTT. The encoded protein is CASSDDSGGPNTGELFF.